This T cell receptor (beta chain) was captured in a study of cytomegalovirus exposure and HLA in healthy donors. Study context: When fewer than 500 donors were genotyped, about 86% of them were found to fall in the Caucasian-associated ancestry cluster.

Germline V gene data show CDR1 as SGHRS and CDR2 as YFSETQ. The CDR3 sequence is 15 residues long. Deletions cut 6 bases from V and 2 bases from J, with 18 bases between. Primers: 60 Vbeta forward and 13 Jbeta reverse. The repertoire was sequenced with immunoSEQ multiplex PCR; TCRdb's copy has only in-frame clones and lacks some. Here the sample spans tens of thousands of clones, 60% to 85% being singletons. The sequenced sample consisted of PBMCs. The chain uses TRBV5-1 and TRBJ2-7; TRBD1 is a possible D gene (6 bases). The receptor was isolated from a middle-aged woman in good health and CMV-seropositive. The CDR3 is CASTPGHRDAYEQYF. The DNA for the CDR3 is TGCGCCAGCACCCCGGGACACCGAGACGCCTACGAGCAGTACTTC.